These T cell receptor beta chains were read from a single sample in a study of T cells in placental villitis. Assay used: immunoSEQ multiplex PCR; TCRdb lists only in-frame clones, some missing. The sample lists some 6,500 clones, more than 70% occurring once. Material: placental tissue containing maternal and fetal cells. These receptor sequences come from a human patient with infectious villitis; the placental T cells may come from both mother and fetus. Both conserved end residues are part of each CDR3. D genes are given only for firm matches. Not every row has a clone size; where given, it reads once, few, many or a size class.

D: .; length: 14; V: TRBV19; size: few; J: TRBJ2-7; DNA: TGTGCCAGTAAACGAGACCCACGCTCCTACGAGCAGTACTTC; CDR3: CASKRDPRSYEQYF
D: .; length: 14; V: TRBV4-1; size: once; J: TRBJ1-5; DNA: TGCGCCAGCAGCCCCCCGGACAGCAATCAGCCCCAGCATTTT; CDR3: CASSPPDSNQPQHF
D: TRBD2; length: 16; V: TRBV4-2; size: .; J: TRBJ2-7; DNA: TGTGCCAGCAGCCAAGAAGCTAGCGGGGGGAATTTGAGGCAGTACTTC; CDR3: CASSQEASGGNLRQYF
D: TRBD1; length: 16; V: TRBV6-1; size: .; J: TRBJ1-1; DNA: TGTGCCAGCAGTGAAGCGGGACAGGGTCTGTACACTGAAGCTTTCTTT; CDR3: CASSEAGQGLYTEAFF
D: .; length: 13; V: TRBV18; size: few; J: TRBJ1-1; DNA: TGTGCCAGCTCCGTCAAGGTGAACACTGAAGCTTTCTTT; CDR3: CASSVKVNTEAFF
D: TRBD1; length: 15; V: TRBV7-9; size: .; J: TRBJ1-1; DNA: TGTGCCAGCAGCCCCCCTGGACAGGGAGGTACTGAAGCTTTCTTT; CDR3: CASSPPGQGGTEAFF
D: .; length: 12; V: TRBV30; size: .; J: TRBJ2-3; DNA: TGTGCCTGGAGACCCAACTCCGGAACGCAGTATTTT; CDR3: CAWRPNSGTQYF
D: .; length: 15; V: TRBV7-2; size: .; J: TRBJ1-4; DNA: TGTGCCAGCAGCTTAGGGACAGCAACTAATGAAAAACTGTTTTTT; CDR3: CASSLGTATNEKLFF
D: .; length: 13; V: TRBV6-2/TRBV6-3; size: .; J: TRBJ1-1; DNA: TGTGCCAGCAGTTACAGACGGGCCGCTGAAGCTTTCTTT; CDR3: CASSYRRAAEAFF
D: .; length: 11; V: TRBV20-1; size: .; J: TRBJ2-3; DNA: TGCAGTGCTGGACCCCGACATACGCAGTATTTT; CDR3: CSAGPRHTQYF
D: TRBD1; length: 13; V: TRBV6-2/TRBV6-3; size: .; J: TRBJ2-7; DNA: TGTGCCAGCAGTTACTCGGCAGGGGGAGAGCAGTACTTC; CDR3: CASSYSAGGEQYF
D: .; length: 13; V: TRBV5-4; size: once; J: TRBJ1-4; DNA: TGTGCCAGCAGCACGGGACCTAATGAAAAACTGTTTTTT; CDR3: CASSTGPNEKLFF
D: TRBD2; length: 17; V: TRBV7-9; size: .; J: TRBJ2-3; DNA: TGTGCCAGCAGCCAAGGGACTAGCGCGGTGTTGGGAGATACGCAGTATTTT; CDR3: CASSQGTSAVLGDTQYF
D: .; length: 15; V: TRBV6-2/TRBV6-3; size: .; J: TRBJ2-1; DNA: TGTGCCAGCAGTTCCTTCGGAAACTCCTACAATGAGCAGTTCTTC; CDR3: CASSSFGNSYNEQFF
D: .; length: 16; V: TRBV19; size: .; J: TRBJ2-6; DNA: TGTGCCAGTAGTACTCCTTTGGGCTCTGGGGCCAACGTCCTGACTTTC; CDR3: CASSTPLGSGANVLTF
D: TRBD2; length: 17; V: TRBV7-6; size: .; J: TRBJ2-5; DNA: TGTGCCAGCAGCCCCCTGACGGCGGGGGGGATCCAAGAGACCCAGTACTTC; CDR3: CASSPLTAGGIQETQYF
D: TRBD1; length: 18; V: TRBV7-8; size: .; J: TRBJ1-5; DNA: TGTGCCAGCAGCGGAGGGGTCCGACAGGGGGCGAATCTTCAGCCCCAGCATTTT; CDR3: CASSGGVRQGANLQPQHF
D: TRBD1; length: 11; V: TRBV7-9; size: .; J: TRBJ1-1; DNA: TGTGCCAGCAGCCGGACAGGGATAGCTTTCTTT; CDR3: CASSRTGIAFF
D: TRBD1; length: 14; V: TRBV7-9; size: .; J: TRBJ2-5; DNA: TGTGCCAGCAGCCAGGGGACAGGGTTGGAGACCCAGTACTTC; CDR3: CASSQGTGLETQYF
D: .; length: 15; V: TRBV28; size: few; J: TRBJ1-4; DNA: TGTGCCAGCAGTTTAAGGAGACGGGTTAATGAAAAACTGTTTTTT; CDR3: CASSLRRRVNEKLFF
D: TRBD2; length: 15; V: TRBV4-1; size: .; J: TRBJ2-7; DNA: TGCGCCAGCAGCCAAGTCCTAGCGGGGTCCTACGAGCAGTACTTC; CDR3: CASSQVLAGSYEQYF
D: TRBD1; length: 17; V: TRBV4-3; size: .; J: TRBJ1-5; DNA: TGCGCCAGCAGCCAAGATTATAGGCAGGGGGGCGGTCAGCCCCAGCATTTT; CDR3: CASSQDYRQGGGQPQHF
D: TRBD1; length: 15; V: TRBV2; size: .; J: TRBJ2-5; DNA: TGTGCCAGCAGTGGACAGGGGGGTGGACAAGAGACCCAGTACTTC; CDR3: CASSGQGGGQETQYF
D: .; length: 16; V: TRBV29-1; size: .; J: TRBJ2-1; DNA: TGCAGCGTTTTGTCGGGGGGCCTTCACTCCTACAATGAGCAGTTCTTC; CDR3: CSVLSGGLHSYNEQFF
D: TRBD1; length: 19; V: TRBV4-2; size: .; J: TRBJ2-4; DNA: TGTGCCAGCAGCCAAGACATCGCCGACAGGGCGAGGGCCAAAAACATTCAGTACTTC; CDR3: CASSQDIADRARAKNIQYF
D: .; length: 12; V: TRBV5-5; size: .; J: TRBJ2-3; DNA: TGTGCCAGCAGCTTGGCCACAGATACGCAGTATTTT; CDR3: CASSLATDTQYF